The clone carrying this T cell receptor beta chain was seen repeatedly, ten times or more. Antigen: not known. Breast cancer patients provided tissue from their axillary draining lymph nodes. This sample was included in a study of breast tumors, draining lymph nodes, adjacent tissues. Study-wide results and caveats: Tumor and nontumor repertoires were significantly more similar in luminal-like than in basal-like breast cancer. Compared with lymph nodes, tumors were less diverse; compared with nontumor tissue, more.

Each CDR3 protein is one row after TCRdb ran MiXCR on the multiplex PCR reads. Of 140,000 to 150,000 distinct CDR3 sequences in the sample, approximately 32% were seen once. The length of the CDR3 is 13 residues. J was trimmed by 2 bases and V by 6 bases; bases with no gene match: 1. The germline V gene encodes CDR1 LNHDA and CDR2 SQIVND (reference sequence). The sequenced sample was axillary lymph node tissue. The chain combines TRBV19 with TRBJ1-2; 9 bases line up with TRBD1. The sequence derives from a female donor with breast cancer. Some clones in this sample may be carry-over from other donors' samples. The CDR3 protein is CASSGTGNYGYTF. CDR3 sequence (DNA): TGTGCCAGTAGCGGGACAGGGAACTATGGCTACACCTTC.